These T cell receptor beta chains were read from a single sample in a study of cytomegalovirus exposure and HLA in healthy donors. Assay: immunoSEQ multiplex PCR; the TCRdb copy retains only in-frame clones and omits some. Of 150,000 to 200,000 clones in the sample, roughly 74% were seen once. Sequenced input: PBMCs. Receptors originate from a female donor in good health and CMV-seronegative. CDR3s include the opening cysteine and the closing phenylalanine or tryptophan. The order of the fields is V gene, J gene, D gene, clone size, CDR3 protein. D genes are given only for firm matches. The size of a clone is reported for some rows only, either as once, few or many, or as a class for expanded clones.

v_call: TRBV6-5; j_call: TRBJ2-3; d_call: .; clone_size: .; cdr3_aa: CATWGAGTDTQYF
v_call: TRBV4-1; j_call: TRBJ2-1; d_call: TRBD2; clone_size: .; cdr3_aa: CASSQGSGSVDNEQFF
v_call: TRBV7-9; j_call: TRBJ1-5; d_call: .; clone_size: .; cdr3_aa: CASSALGDQPQHF
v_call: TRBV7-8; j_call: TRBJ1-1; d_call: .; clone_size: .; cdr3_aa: CASSSKSLAGTEAFF
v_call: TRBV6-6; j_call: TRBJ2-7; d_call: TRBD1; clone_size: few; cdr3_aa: CASSHWTGSYEQYF
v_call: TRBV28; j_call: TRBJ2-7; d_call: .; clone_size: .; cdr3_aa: CASETPRGFSYEQYF
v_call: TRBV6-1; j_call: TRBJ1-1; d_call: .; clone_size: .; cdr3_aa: CASSAVSGTEAFF
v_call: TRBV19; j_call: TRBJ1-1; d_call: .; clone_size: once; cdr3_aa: CASSRLVNTEAFF
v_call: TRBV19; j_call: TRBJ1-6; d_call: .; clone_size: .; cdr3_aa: CASSTTGMVGYNSPLHF
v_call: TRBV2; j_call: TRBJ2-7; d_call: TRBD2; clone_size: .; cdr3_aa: CASSEAAGGASHEQYF
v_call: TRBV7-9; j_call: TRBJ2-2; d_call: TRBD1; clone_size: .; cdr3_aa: CSSSLSSGTGDIPGELFF
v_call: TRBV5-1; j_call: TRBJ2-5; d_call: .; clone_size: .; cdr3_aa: CASSSTGGQETQYF
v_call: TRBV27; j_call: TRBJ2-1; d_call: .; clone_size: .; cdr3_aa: CASSYALRYNEQFF
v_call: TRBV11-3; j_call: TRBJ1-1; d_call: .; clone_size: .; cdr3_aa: CASSLGGRVNTEAFF
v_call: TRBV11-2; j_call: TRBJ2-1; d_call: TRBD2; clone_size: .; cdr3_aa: CASSRTSVRSYNEQFF
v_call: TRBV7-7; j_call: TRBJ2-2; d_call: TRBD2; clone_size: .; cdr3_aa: CASSKSAGLNTGELFF
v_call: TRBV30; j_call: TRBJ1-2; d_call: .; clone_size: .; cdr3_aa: CAYWWVEVNYGYTF
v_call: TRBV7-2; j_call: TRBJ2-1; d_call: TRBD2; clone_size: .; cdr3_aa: CASSISGRLNEQFF
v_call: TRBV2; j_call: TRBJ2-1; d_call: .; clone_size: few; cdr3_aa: CASREMREQFF
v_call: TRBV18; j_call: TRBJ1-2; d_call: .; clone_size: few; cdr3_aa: CASSPQIELLHPGYGYTF
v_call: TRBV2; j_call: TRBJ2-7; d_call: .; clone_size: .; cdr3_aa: CASRIPGGQGYEQYF
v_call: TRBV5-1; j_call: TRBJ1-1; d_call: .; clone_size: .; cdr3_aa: CASSAQGDTEAFF
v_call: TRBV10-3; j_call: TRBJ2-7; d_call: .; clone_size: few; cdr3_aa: CAISESHDEQYF
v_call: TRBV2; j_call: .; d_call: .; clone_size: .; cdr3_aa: CASSEFYEQYF
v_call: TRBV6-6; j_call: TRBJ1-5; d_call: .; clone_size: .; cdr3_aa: CASSYPEGNQPQHF
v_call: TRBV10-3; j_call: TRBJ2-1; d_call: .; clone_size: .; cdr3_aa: CAISSGSKNNEQFF